In its sample, the clone carrying this TCR beta chain was seen once. RNA amounts of about 0.5 to 1 ug underwent reverse transcription with random hexamers. TCRdb re-derived calls from the immunoSEQ multiplex PCR reads in MiXCR, one entry per CDR3 protein. The repertoire holds a few hundred thousand distinct CDR3 sequences, with 92% as singletons. The germline V gene has CDR1 MNHEY and CDR2 SVGEGT. The V and J ends lost 4 bases and 3 bases, in that order; junction bases with no gene match: 15. The CDR3 covers 17 residues. These data originate in a study of CD8 T cells in Susac syndrome. The source material was CD8+ T cells from PBMCs. This sequence joins TRBV6-2 or TRBV6-3 and TRBJ2-7, with 7 bases aligning to TRBD2. The receptor was isolated from a human donor with multiple sclerosis. CDR3 sequence reads: CASSSFTDGGRSYEQYF. The CDR3 nucleotides are TGTGCCAGCAGTTCTTTCACGGACGGCGGGAGAAGCTACGAGCAGTACTTC.